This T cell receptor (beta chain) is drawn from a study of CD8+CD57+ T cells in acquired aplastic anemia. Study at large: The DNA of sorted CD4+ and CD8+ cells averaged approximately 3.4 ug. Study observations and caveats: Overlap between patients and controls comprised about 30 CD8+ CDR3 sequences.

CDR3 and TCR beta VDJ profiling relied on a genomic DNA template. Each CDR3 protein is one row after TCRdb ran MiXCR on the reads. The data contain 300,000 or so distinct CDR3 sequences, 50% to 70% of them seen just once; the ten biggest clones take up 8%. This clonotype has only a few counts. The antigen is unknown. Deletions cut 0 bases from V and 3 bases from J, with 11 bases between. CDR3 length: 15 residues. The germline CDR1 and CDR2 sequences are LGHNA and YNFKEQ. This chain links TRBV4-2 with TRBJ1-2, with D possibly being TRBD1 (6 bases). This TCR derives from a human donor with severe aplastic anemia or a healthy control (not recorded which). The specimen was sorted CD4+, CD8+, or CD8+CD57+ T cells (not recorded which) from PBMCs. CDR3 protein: CASSQDLGTYYGYTF. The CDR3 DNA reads TGTGCCAGCAGCCAAGATCTGGGGACATACTATGGCTACACCTTC.